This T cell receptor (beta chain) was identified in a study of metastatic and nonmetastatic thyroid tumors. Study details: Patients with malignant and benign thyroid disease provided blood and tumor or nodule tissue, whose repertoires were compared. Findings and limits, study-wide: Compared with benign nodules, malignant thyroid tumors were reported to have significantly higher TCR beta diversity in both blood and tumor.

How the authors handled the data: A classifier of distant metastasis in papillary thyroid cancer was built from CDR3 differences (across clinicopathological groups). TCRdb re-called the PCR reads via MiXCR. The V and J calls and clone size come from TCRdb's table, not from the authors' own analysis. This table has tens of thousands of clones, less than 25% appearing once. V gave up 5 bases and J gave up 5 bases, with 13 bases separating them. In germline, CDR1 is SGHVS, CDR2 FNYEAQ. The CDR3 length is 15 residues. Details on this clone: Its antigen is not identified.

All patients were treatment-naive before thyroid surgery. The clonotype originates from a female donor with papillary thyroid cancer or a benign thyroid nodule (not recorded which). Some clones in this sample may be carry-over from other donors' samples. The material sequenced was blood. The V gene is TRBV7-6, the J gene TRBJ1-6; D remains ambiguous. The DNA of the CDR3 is TGTGCCAGCAGCCGCCAACAATTAAATAATTCACCCCTCCACTTT. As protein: CASSRQQLNNSPLHF.